Following are 19 T cell receptor beta chains from one sample sequenced in a study of early T cells in non-severe SARS-CoV-2 infection. TCRdb re-analysed the 5' RACE reads in MiXCR, keeping a single row per CDR3 protein. The table records 25,000 to 35,000 distinct CDR3 sequences, approximately 5% of them present only once. The specimen was whole blood. Receptors were obtained from an adult who was a healthcare worker with PCR-confirmed SARS-CoV-2 infection or an uninfected control (not recorded which).

This clonotype was seen once. The V call is TRBV28, the J call TRBJ2-1; 10 bases align to TRBD1. The V segment lost 7 bases and the J segment 5 bases; nucleotides outside the gene matches: 8. The CDR3 runs to 15 residues. The germline gives CDR1 MDHEN, CDR2 SYDVKM. The CDR3 DNA is TGTGCCAGCACCGTCTCAGGACAGGGGGACAATGAGCAGTTCTTC. Translated: CASTVSGQGDNEQFF.

This clonotype was counted many times. The chain joins TRBV7-9 to TRBJ2-7; possibly TRBD2 for D (5 bases). The CDR3 spans 15 residues. V lost 1 base and J lost 6, with 16 bases in between. Germline loops: CDR1 SEHNR, CDR2 FQNEAQ (reference sequence). The CDR3 spells CASSLDRGTTREQYF. The CDR3 DNA is TGTGCCAGCAGCTTAGATCGGGGAACAACGCGCGAGCAGTACTTC.

This clonotype was picked up many times. The chain combines TRBV15 with TRBJ2-7, with 12 bases matching TRBD2. The CDR3 length is 14 residues. Germline-derived CDR1 and CDR2 are LNHNV and YYDKDF (reference sequence). Trimming removed 7 bases from V and 6 bases from J; junction bases left unmatched: 7. Here the CDR3 DNA reads TGTGCCACCAAACCCCTAGCGGGAGGGAGCGAGCAGTACTTC. Protein: CATKPLAGGSEQYF.

This clonotype was detected many times. The V and J genes are TRBV3-1 and TRBJ2-1; D is unclear. V was clipped by 0 bases and J by 3 bases, with 12 bases between them. CDR3 length: 16 residues. Per germline, CDR1 LGHDT and CDR2 YNNKEL (reference sequence). The CDR3 loop reads CASSQELAPGYNEQFF. The CDR3 DNA reads as TGTGCCAGCAGCCAAGAGCTTGCACCTGGCTACAATGAGCAGTTCTTC.

This clonotype occurred many times. V and J are TRBV11-3 and TRBJ2-2; 7 positions agree with TRBD2. Germline lookup yields CDR1 SGHNT and CDR2 YENEEA. This CDR3 comprises 14 residues. V lost 6 bases, J lost 7 bases, and 8 bases stayed unmatched. DNA of the CDR3: TGTGCCAGCAGGAGACCGGGGGGATACGGGGAGCTGTTTTTT. Residues: CASRRPGGYGELFF.

The chain has TRBV7-8 and TRBJ1-2; TRBD1 agrees at 10 bases. The CDR3 runs 14 residues. V was clipped by 5 bases and J by 7 bases; unmatched bases: 7. The V gene's germline CDR1 is SGHVS and CDR2 FQNEAQ. CDR3: CASSADRGQGGYTF. CDR3 sequence (DNA): TGTGCCAGCAGCGCAGACAGGGGGCAAGGTGGCTACACCTTC.

The table lists this clonotype with many counts. V gene TRBV6-2 or TRBV6-3 combines with J gene TRBJ2-1; either TRBD1 or TRBD2 may supply D (5 bases each). Trimming removed 2 bases at V and 4 bases at J, with 12 bases between. Germline-derived CDR1 and CDR2 are MNHEY and SVGEGT. This CDR3 has 15 residues. The CDR3, as DNA: TGTGCCAGCAGTTACAATACGGGACGGTACAATGAGCAGTTCTTC. As protein: CASSYNTGRYNEQFF.

In this sample, this clonotype turned up many times. The chain carries TRBV5-4 and TRBJ2-1; D is perhaps TRBD1 (8 bases). The CDR3 runs 15 residues. The V gene's germline CDR1 is SGHNT and CDR2 YYREEE (reference sequence). V gave up 5 bases and J gave up 4 bases, with 16 bases separating them. The CDR3 protein is CASRGTTGGYNEQFF. CDR3 bases: TGTGCCAGCAGGGGGACTACAGGGGGTTACAATGAGCAGTTCTTC.

The J gene is TRBJ2-7, the V gene TRBV7-9; weak D call: TRBD1 (5 bases). V gave up 2 bases and J gave up 0 bases, with 11 bases separating them. CDR3 length: 15 residues. Germline CDR1 SEHNR, CDR2 FQNEAQ (reference sequence). The CDR3 region is CASSLYRRGSYEQYF. CDR3 nucleotide sequence: TGTGCCAGCAGCTTATACAGGCGAGGCTCCTACGAGCAGTACTTC.

This clonotype was found many times. One end of the junction is discordant with germline, which a read error may explain. The CDR3 DNA reads as TGTGCCACCAGTGATGCCCATGGGACAGGGCACACTGAAGCGTTCTTT. This translates into CATSDAHGTGHTEAFF. The rearrangement links TRBV24-1 to TRBJ1-1, with 9 bases matching TRBD1. There are 16 residues in the CDR3. Germline CDR1 KGHDR, CDR2 SFDVKD.

This chain links TRBV28 with TRBJ2-7, with 8 positions matching TRBD2. There are 16 residues in the CDR3. From germline, CDR1 is MDHEN and CDR2 SYDVKM. V shed 3 bases, J shed 0 bases, and the junction held 7 bases outside the gene matches. For the CDR3, the DNA is TGTGCCAGCAGTTTCCTTTTCGGGACTAGCTCCTACGAGCAGTACTTC. The encoded protein is CASSFLFGTSSYEQYF.

This clonotype was counted at least ten times. This sequence joins TRBV6-1 and TRBJ1-2; 11 bases agree with TRBD1. The CDR3 has 19 amino acids. Germline CDR1 is MNHNS and CDR2 is SASEGT. The junction had 15 bases not matched to a gene; V was cut back by 4 bases and J by 2 bases. The CDR3 protein is CASSGTGQGGRGLNYGYTF. The CDR3 nucleotides are TGTGCCAGCAGTGGAACGGGACAGGGGGGCCGAGGACTAAACTATGGCTACACCTTC.

This clonotype came up many times. The gene calls are TRBV19 and TRBJ2-3; perhaps TRBD2 as D (6 bases). CDR1 is LNHDA, CDR2 SQIVND, per germline (reference sequence). The length of the CDR3 is 15 residues. Trimming took off 3 bases at V and 5 bases at J, with 15 bases between the two ends. The CDR3 DNA is TGTGCCAGTAGTATTATGGGGGAGGCGGGAGATACGCAGTATTTT. It is translated as CASSIMGEAGDTQYF.

This clonotype was counted a few times. The rearrangement uses TRBV20-1 and TRBJ2-1, with TRBD2 matching over 7 bases. Trimming took 3 bases from V and 5 from J; bases not matched to a gene: 7. There are 14 residues in the CDR3. Germline CDR1 is DFQATT and CDR2 is SNEGSKA (reference sequence). The CDR3 coding sequence is TGCAGTGCTAGTTACGGGAGGAACCACAATGAGCAGTTCTTC. This gives the protein CSASYGRNHNEQFF.

This clonotype appeared many times. The chain carries TRBV29-1 and TRBJ2-7, with D unresolved. CDR3 length: 12 amino acids. CDR1 is SQVTM, CDR2 ANQGSEA, per germline. V shed 4 bases and J shed 4 bases, with 11 bases lying between them. Written as DNA, the CDR3 is TGCAGCGTTGGCCTACTAAGATACGAGCAGTACGTC. Amino acid sequence: CSVGLLRYEQYV.

This chain joins TRBV9 and TRBJ2-1; 12 bases align to TRBD2. CDR3 length: 16 residues. CDR1 and CDR2 (germline): SGDLS, YYNGEE. Trimming took 0 bases from V and 2 from J; bases not matched to a gene: 0. The CDR3 DNA reads TGTGCCAGCAGCGTAGGGACTAGCGGGGCCTACAATGAGCAGTTCTTC. Its translation: CASSVGTSGAYNEQFF. Full variable domain (remainder filled in from reference TRBV9 and TRBJ2-1): DSGVTQTPKHLITATGQRVTLRCSPRSGDLSVYWYQQSLDQGLQFLIQYYNGEERAKGNILERFSAQQFPDLHSELNLSSLELGDSALYFCASSVGTSGAYNEQFFGPGTRLTVL.

In this sample, this clonotype turned up a few times. This sequence joins TRBV11-2 and TRBJ1-2, with 8 bases lining up with TRBD1. The CDR3 totals 13 residues. Germline V lookup: CDR1 SGHAT, CDR2 FQNNGV. With V trimmed by 4 bases and J by 2 bases, 0 bases remained unmatched. The CDR3 loop reads CASSWDRNYGYTF. The CDR3 DNA reads TGTGCCAGCAGCTGGGACAGGAACTATGGCTACACCTTC.

This clonotype was seen once. The chain couples TRBV21-1 to TRBJ2-3; the D call TRBD1 from the table was never checked on the DNA. TRBV21-1 is an annotated pseudogene. This CDR3 has 12 amino acids. CDR3 nucleotide sequence: TGTGCCAGCAGCAGGGACGAGGATACGCAGTATTTT. Translating gives CASSRDEDTQYF.

The chain recombines TRBV7-9 with TRBJ2-5; 10 bases align to TRBD1. With 0 bases clipped from V and 5 bases from J, the junction kept 6 bases outside the gene matches. This CDR3 is 16 amino acids long. The germline gives CDR1 SEHNR, CDR2 FQNEAQ (reference sequence). CDR3 region: CASSLADRGHGETQYF. The CDR3 DNA is TGTGCCAGCAGCTTAGCAGACAGGGGGCACGGGGAGACCCAGTACTTC.